This paragraph covers one T cell receptor beta chain sequence. This entry is derived from a study of Graves' ophthalmopathy and Graves' hyperthyroidism. The authors amplified TCR beta CDR3 regions from RNA transcripts. An initial RT-PCR round employing HTBI primers preceded a second-round multiplex PCR. From the multiplex PCR reads, TCRdb called clonotypes with MiXCR, one entry per CDR3 protein. The table has approximately 700,000 distinct CDR3 sequences, about two fifths seen once. V shed 2 bases and J shed 7 bases, with 12 bases lying between them. This CDR3 region has 13 residues. The germline CDR1 and CDR2 sequences are DFQATT and SNEGSKA (reference sequence).

Sequenced sample: peripheral blood. The chain combines TRBV20-1 with TRBJ1-5, with D perhaps matching TRBD1 (5 bases). The TCR sequence derives from an adult man with Graves' ophthalmopathy. The CDR3, as DNA: TGCAGTGCTAGACTAGCGGGGGAACAGCCCCAGCATTTT. Encoded protein: CSARLAGEQPQHF.